Listed below are T cell receptor beta chains from one sample, sequenced in a study of beta chain features in type 1 diabetes. Sequenced by immunoSEQ multiplex PCR; TCRdb stores in-frame clones only, minus some. This sample has fewer than 400,000 clones, with 6.5% to 10% found just once. The source material was central memory CD4+ T cells from blood. These receptor sequences come from a woman younger than 30 in good health. Both conserved end residues are part of each CDR3. Fields, in order: D gene, clone size, J gene, V gene, CDR3 DNA, CDR3 protein. A D gene is named only where the DNA matches it firmly. Not every row has a clone size; where given, it reads once, few, many or a size class.

D gene: TRBD2; clone size: NA; J gene: TRBJ2-1; V gene: TRBV4-2; CDR3 DNA: TGTGCCAGCAGCCAGGATGTAGCGGGAGGACGCAATGAGCAGTTCTTC; CDR3 protein: CASSQDVAGGRNEQFF
D gene: NA; clone size: few; J gene: TRBJ2-1; V gene: TRBV7-3; CDR3 DNA: TGTGCCAGCGCGACACAGAAACACAATGAGCAGTTCTTC; CDR3 protein: CASATQKHNEQFF
D gene: TRBD1; clone size: NA; J gene: TRBJ2-6; V gene: TRBV4-2; CDR3 DNA: TGTGCCAGCAGCCAAGCCGGGACAGGGGGGTCTGGGGCCAACGTCCTGACTTTC; CDR3 protein: CASSQAGTGGSGANVLTF
D gene: NA; clone size: many; J gene: TRBJ1-2; V gene: TRBV28; CDR3 DNA: TGTGCCAGCAGCAAAGGAGGACAACAGTATGGCTACACCTTC; CDR3 protein: CASSKGGQQYGYTF
D gene: TRBD1; clone size: few; J gene: TRBJ2-7; V gene: TRBV7-2; CDR3 DNA: TGTGCCAGCAGCTCACAGGGGGCTTACTACGAGCAGTACTTC; CDR3 protein: CASSSQGAYYEQYF
D gene: NA; clone size: NA; J gene: TRBJ2-1; V gene: TRBV5-1; CDR3 DNA: TGCGCCAGCAAAGAGACGAGCTCCTACAATGAGCAGTTCTTC; CDR3 protein: CASKETSSYNEQFF
D gene: NA; clone size: few; J gene: TRBJ2-5; V gene: TRBV6-5; CDR3 DNA: TGTGCCATCAGTGAAGTGGGGACACCACTTCAGTACTTC; CDR3 protein: CAISEVGTPLQYF
D gene: NA; clone size: NA; J gene: TRBJ2-1; V gene: TRBV11-2; CDR3 DNA: TGTGCCAGCAGCTTAGATCGAACGGGCCCGAAGTTCTTC; CDR3 protein: CASSLDRTGPKFF
D gene: NA; clone size: NA; J gene: TRBJ2-7; V gene: TRBV14; CDR3 DNA: TGTGCCAGCAGCCAGATACATTACGAGCAGTACTTC; CDR3 protein: CASSQIHYEQYF
D gene: NA; clone size: few; J gene: TRBJ2-3; V gene: TRBV10-3; CDR3 DNA: TGTGCCAGCAGTTATGAAGGTGATACGCAGTATTTT; CDR3 protein: CASSYEGDTQYF
D gene: TRBD2; clone size: NA; J gene: TRBJ2-7; V gene: TRBV4-3; CDR3 DNA: TGCGCCAGCAGCCAAGATGTCAGCGGGAGCGTTCGCTACGAGCAGTACTTC; CDR3 protein: CASSQDVSGSVRYEQYF
D gene: NA; clone size: NA; J gene: TRBJ2-2; V gene: TRBV15; CDR3 DNA: TGTGCCACCAGCAGAGATCACCTTTCGCTAGTCGGGGAGCTGTTTTTT; CDR3 protein: CATSRDHLSLVGELFF
D gene: NA; clone size: few; J gene: TRBJ2-5; V gene: TRBV7-7; CDR3 DNA: TGTGCTAGCAGCTCCTGGGGGCAAGAGACCCAGTACTTC; CDR3 protein: CASSSWGQETQYF
D gene: NA; clone size: NA; J gene: TRBJ2-1; V gene: TRBV7-9; CDR3 DNA: TGTGCCAGCAGCTTACTATCTTACGACAATGAGCAGTTCTTC; CDR3 protein: CASSLLSYDNEQFF
D gene: NA; clone size: many; J gene: TRBJ1-4; V gene: TRBV6-1; CDR3 DNA: TGTGCCAGCAGTGAGGCGGAGATAAATGAAAAACTGTTTTTT; CDR3 protein: CASSEAEINEKLFF
D gene: TRBD1; clone size: NA; J gene: TRBJ2-5; V gene: TRBV15; CDR3 DNA: TGTGCCATAGGGACAGGGAAGAAAGAGACCCAGTACTTC; CDR3 protein: CAIGTGKKETQYF
D gene: TRBD1; clone size: NA; J gene: TRBJ2-3; V gene: TRBV9; CDR3 DNA: TGTGCCAGCAGCGTACGGGGACAGGGGCTAGCGGATACGCAGTATTTT; CDR3 protein: CASSVRGQGLADTQYF
D gene: NA; clone size: NA; J gene: TRBJ2-7; V gene: TRBV9; CDR3 DNA: TGTGCCAGCAGCGTATCTGTGGCGGAGATCCACGAGCAGTACTTC; CDR3 protein: CASSVSVAEIHEQYF
D gene: TRBD1; clone size: NA; J gene: TRBJ2-1; V gene: TRBV11-3; CDR3 DNA: TGTGCCAGTGGACAGGGGCGGAATGAGCAGTTCTTC; CDR3 protein: CASGQGRNEQFF
D gene: NA; clone size: few; J gene: TRBJ2-7; V gene: TRBV20-1; CDR3 DNA: TGCAGTGCTAGTAATACCTACGAGCAGTACTTC; CDR3 protein: CSASNTYEQYF
D gene: NA; clone size: NA; J gene: TRBJ2-5; V gene: TRBV27; CDR3 DNA: TGTGCCAGCAGGGGCAGGGAAGAAGAGACCCAGTACTTC; CDR3 protein: CASRGREEETQYF
D gene: NA; clone size: many; J gene: TRBJ1-1; V gene: TRBV9; CDR3 DNA: TGTGCCAGCAGCGTAGCTGAATACCGGAATGAAGCTTTCTTT; CDR3 protein: CASSVAEYRNEAFF
D gene: NA; clone size: NA; J gene: TRBJ2-3; V gene: TRBV5-1; CDR3 DNA: TGCGCCAGCAGCTTGGAAAGAAACACAGATACGCAGTATTTT; CDR3 protein: CASSLERNTDTQYF
D gene: NA; clone size: NA; J gene: TRBJ2-5; V gene: TRBV5-4; CDR3 DNA: TGTGCCAGCGGGGATGAGACCCAGTACTTC; CDR3 protein: CASGDETQYF
D gene: TRBD2; clone size: few; J gene: TRBJ2-2; V gene: TRBV4-2; CDR3 DNA: TGTGCCAGCAGCCAAGAAGGACTAGCGGGAGTGAGGACCGGGGAGCTGTTTTTT; CDR3 protein: CASSQEGLAGVRTGELFF
D gene: TRBD2; clone size: NA; J gene: TRBJ2-1; V gene: TRBV28; CDR3 DNA: TGTGCCAGCAGTTTATTGGTGTCTAGCGGAAATTACAATGAGCAGTTCTTC; CDR3 protein: CASSLLVSSGNYNEQFF
D gene: NA; clone size: few; J gene: TRBJ2-7; V gene: TRBV2; CDR3 DNA: TGTGCCAGCAGTGACCCTATCTCCTACGAGCAGTACTTC; CDR3 protein: CASSDPISYEQYF
D gene: TRBD2; clone size: NA; J gene: TRBJ2-1; V gene: TRBV7-9; CDR3 DNA: TGTGCCAGCAGCTTAGGCTCAGCGGGAGGACACTACAATGAGCAGTTCTTC; CDR3 protein: CASSLGSAGGHYNEQFF
D gene: TRBD1; clone size: NA; J gene: TRBJ2-7; V gene: TRBV27; CDR3 DNA: TGTGCCAGCAGTCCTCGGACAGGGAGGAAATACGAGCAGTACTTC; CDR3 protein: CASSPRTGRKYEQYF
D gene: NA; clone size: NA; J gene: TRBJ2-3; V gene: TRBV5-4; CDR3 DNA: TGTGCCAGCAGCTTGGGGGACCGAGTTGGAGATACGCAGTATTTT; CDR3 protein: CASSLGDRVGDTQYF
D gene: NA; clone size: many; J gene: TRBJ2-5; V gene: TRBV2; CDR3 DNA: TGTGCCAGCAATACACCTCAGGAGACCCAGTACTTC; CDR3 protein: CASNTPQETQYF
D gene: NA; clone size: few; J gene: TRBJ1-2; V gene: TRBV6-1; CDR3 DNA: TGTGCCAGCAGTGTGGTCGCCGAAGTCTATGGCTACACCTTC; CDR3 protein: CASSVVAEVYGYTF
D gene: NA; clone size: NA; J gene: TRBJ1-2; V gene: TRBV4-3; CDR3 DNA: TGCGCCAGCAGCCAAGATATCGGTCTTAACTATGGCTACACCTTC; CDR3 protein: CASSQDIGLNYGYTF
D gene: TRBD2; clone size: few; J gene: TRBJ2-3; V gene: TRBV7-6; CDR3 DNA: TGTGCCAGCAGCTTCTCTAGCGGAGGGACAGATACGCAGTATTTT; CDR3 protein: CASSFSSGGTDTQYF
D gene: TRBD1; clone size: NA; J gene: TRBJ2-5; V gene: TRBV29-1; CDR3 DNA: TGCAGCGTCCCGACAGGGGGAAACCAAGAGACCCAGTACTTC; CDR3 protein: CSVPTGGNQETQYF
D gene: TRBD2; clone size: few; J gene: TRBJ2-1; V gene: TRBV11-2; CDR3 DNA: TGTGCCAGCAGCTTAGGGACTAGCGGGAGGACGAATGAGCAGTTCTTC; CDR3 protein: CASSLGTSGRTNEQFF
D gene: TRBD2; clone size: NA; J gene: TRBJ2-1; V gene: TRBV29-1; CDR3 DNA: TGCAGCGTTGATAGGCTAGCGGGGGTTAACGATGAGCAGTTCTTC; CDR3 protein: CSVDRLAGVNDEQFF
D gene: NA; clone size: NA; J gene: TRBJ2-5; V gene: TRBV21-1; CDR3 DNA: TGTGCCAGCAGCTTAGCAGGCGGAAATATGAAGACCCAGTACTTC; CDR3 protein: CASSLAGGNMKTQYF
D gene: NA; clone size: NA; J gene: TRBJ2-1; V gene: TRBV7-3; CDR3 DNA: TGTGCCAGCAGCTTAAAGTCAGGGGCTATGTATGAGCAGTTCTTC; CDR3 protein: CASSLKSGAMYEQFF
D gene: TRBD1; clone size: few; J gene: TRBJ2-5; V gene: TRBV7-2; CDR3 DNA: TGTGCCAGCAGCACAACAGGGGGCGCAGAGACCCAGTACTTC; CDR3 protein: CASSTTGGAETQYF
D gene: TRBD1; clone size: NA; J gene: TRBJ2-5; V gene: TRBV4-2; CDR3 DNA: TGTGCCAGCAGCCAGGGGGGACAGGTCGGGGAGACCCAGTACTTC; CDR3 protein: CASSQGGQVGETQYF
D gene: TRBD2; clone size: few; J gene: TRBJ2-7; V gene: TRBV7-2; CDR3 DNA: TGTGCCAGCAGCTTTGGCGGGGGGAGCTCCTACGAGCAGTACTTC; CDR3 protein: CASSFGGGSSYEQYF
D gene: TRBD1; clone size: NA; J gene: TRBJ1-2; V gene: TRBV10-3; CDR3 DNA: TGTGCCATCAGTGAGCCAGGAGGACAGGGGGACTATGGCTACACCTTC; CDR3 protein: CAISEPGGQGDYGYTF
D gene: NA; clone size: few; J gene: TRBJ2-1; V gene: TRBV5-1; CDR3 DNA: TGCGCCAGCAGCTTGCCTAGCTCCTACAATGAGCAGTTCTTC; CDR3 protein: CASSLPSSYNEQFF
D gene: NA; clone size: few; J gene: TRBJ1-2; V gene: TRBV28; CDR3 DNA: TGTGCCAGCAGTTTAGCCCGGGGCTATGGCTACACCTTC; CDR3 protein: CASSLARGYGYTF
D gene: NA; clone size: few; J gene: TRBJ2-5; V gene: TRBV10-3; CDR3 DNA: TGTGCCATCAGTGACTCCACGGAGACCCAGTACTTC; CDR3 protein: CAISDSTETQYF
D gene: NA; clone size: NA; J gene: TRBJ2-1; V gene: TRBV14; CDR3 DNA: TGTGCCAGCAGCCAGGAGGGCCCCCGCAATGAGCAGTTCTTC; CDR3 protein: CASSQEGPRNEQFF
D gene: TRBD1; clone size: NA; J gene: TRBJ2-3; V gene: TRBV29-1; CDR3 DNA: TGCAGCGGACAGGGGATTAGGCTCCGCACAGATACGCAGTATTTT; CDR3 protein: CSGQGIRLRTDTQYF
D gene: NA; clone size: NA; J gene: TRBJ2-3; V gene: TRBV27; CDR3 DNA: TGTGCCAGCAGTCCCCGTGGGACTTGGACAGATACGCAGTATTTT; CDR3 protein: CASSPRGTWTDTQYF
D gene: NA; clone size: few; J gene: TRBJ1-2; V gene: TRBV20-1; CDR3 DNA: TGCAGTGCTAGAGCCGTAGATGGCTACACCTTC; CDR3 protein: CSARAVDGYTF
D gene: NA; clone size: few; J gene: TRBJ1-2; V gene: TRBV4-3; CDR3 DNA: TGCGCCAGCAGCCAAGAATACCGGGACACTGGCTACACCTTC; CDR3 protein: CASSQEYRDTGYTF